The clone carrying this T cell receptor beta chain came up a few times. The antigen remains undetermined. Germline CDR1 is SGHTA and CDR2 is FQGTGA. The ends were cut back, 8 bases at V and 1 base at J, with 6 bases in the middle. The CDR3 contains 13 residues. Libraries were prepared by immunoSEQ multiplex PCR; TCRdb keeps only in-frame clonotypes and omits some of them. The profile shows some 13,000 clones, roughly 86% of them singletons. This specimen comes from a study of graft-versus-host responses after intestinal transplantation. Overall study: Every transplant recipient was induced with anti-thymocyte globulin, then maintained on tacrolimus and steroids for around 3 years.

Study-level findings and limits: When patients had graft-donor T cell macrochimerism, their allografts held high graft-versus-host to host-versus-graft clonal ratios. Early post-transplant HvG declines tracked with peak circulating GvH clone levels. GvH clonotypes were identified within recipient marrow, with a subset emerging first in ileum or blood.

The chain combines TRBV7-3 with TRBJ2-6; D uncertain. This specimen consisted of PBMCs, obtained after intestinal transplantation. This receptor was obtained from a human patient who received an intestinal transplant, so some T cells may come from the graft donor. CDR3 residues: CASGASGANVLTF. CDR3 nucleotides: TGTGCCAGCGGAGCATCTGGGGCCAACGTCCTGACTTTC.